One T cell receptor (beta chain) is described in this entry. Sequencing used immunoSEQ multiplex PCR; TCRdb keeps in-frame clones, though not all of them. The data show about 70,000 clones, with more than 90% seen just once and 0.41% held by the top ten. This sample is drawn from a study of technical replicates of blood from four donors. Sequencing was done on a sample of T cells isolated from PBMCs. This sequence was found in a human donor in good health.

The CDR3 protein is CASSFVNGYTF. The CDR3 DNA sequence: TGTGCCAGCAGCTTCGTTAATGGCTACACCTTC. The chain combines TRBV13 with TRBJ1-2; D is unclear. The V gene lost 3 bases and the J gene lost 6 bases, with 5 bases spanning the gap. The germline V gene encodes CDR1 PRHDT and CDR2 FYEKMQ (reference sequence). CDR3 length: 11 amino acids.